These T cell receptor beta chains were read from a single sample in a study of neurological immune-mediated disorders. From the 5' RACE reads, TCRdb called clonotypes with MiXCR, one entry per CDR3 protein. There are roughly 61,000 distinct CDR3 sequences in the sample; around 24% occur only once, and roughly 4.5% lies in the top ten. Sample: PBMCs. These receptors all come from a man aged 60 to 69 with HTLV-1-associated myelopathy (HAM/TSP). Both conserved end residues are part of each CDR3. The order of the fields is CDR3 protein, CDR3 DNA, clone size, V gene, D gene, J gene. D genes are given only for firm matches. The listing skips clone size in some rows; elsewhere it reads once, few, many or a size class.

CASSFVPGPQRNTEAFF,TGTGCCAGCAGCTTCGTGCCGGGACCCCAAAGGAACACTGAAGCTTTCTTT,many,TRBV7-3,.,TRBJ1-1
CASSPRAVANTGELFF,TGTGCCAGCAGCCCCCGAGCGGTCGCGAACACCGGGGAGCTGTTTTTT,.,TRBV3-1,.,TRBJ2-2
CASSLRDGLAGPEQFF,TGTGCCAGCAGCTTGCGGGACGGACTAGCGGGACCGGAGCAGTTCTTC,many,TRBV5-5,TRBD2,TRBJ2-1
CSVEEGASNTEAFF,TGCAGCGTTGAAGAAGGGGCCTCGAACACTGAAGCTTTCTTT,many,TRBV29-1,.,TRBJ1-1
CASSPGDYEQYF,TGTGCCAGTAGTCCCGGGGACTACGAGCAGTACTTC,.,TRBV19,.,TRBJ2-7
CASSGRSSYNEQFF,TGTGCCAGCAGCGGGAGGTCGTCCTACAATGAGCAGTTCTTC,.,TRBV11-3,.,TRBJ2-1
CAISLGTGAGELFF,TGTGCCATCAGCCTGGGGACAGGGGCCGGGGAGCTGTTTTTT,many,TRBV10-3,TRBD1,TRBJ2-2
CASSPPTGKYSPLHF,TGTGCCAGCAGCCCTCCGACAGGGAAATATTCACCCCTCCACTTT,many,TRBV11-3,TRBD1,TRBJ1-6
CSARDLRAQSAYEQYF,TGCAGTGCTAGAGATCTCAGAGCCCAATCAGCCTACGAGCAGTACTTC,many,TRBV20-1,.,TRBJ2-7
CSARVTGGNTEAFF,TGCAGTGCTAGAGTAACAGGGGGGAACACTGAAGCTTTCTTT,many,TRBV20-1,TRBD1,TRBJ1-1
CASSHPSGGIDTQYF,TGCGCCAGCAGCCACCCGTCGGGGGGTATAGATACGCAGTATTTT,many,TRBV4-1,TRBD2,TRBJ2-3
CASSWYQDTQYF,TGTGCCAGCAGCTGGTATCAAGATACGCAGTATTTT,few,TRBV5-5,.,TRBJ2-3